A single sample gave rise to the 22 T cell receptor beta chains below, sequenced in a study of blood T cell repertoires in COVID-19. The method was immunoSEQ multiplex PCR; TCRdb's version includes in-frame clones alone and lacks a portion of them. The table has roughly 140,000 clones, 75% to 85% seen once. Material: peripheral blood. These receptors were taken from a man in his sixties or seventies who had recovered from COVID-19.

This clone appeared once. The rearrangement joins TRBV7-9 to TRBJ2-7, with 7 nucleotides matching TRBD1. CDR3 length: 15 amino acids. V shed 6 bases, J shed 0 bases, and the junction held 8 bases outside the gene matches. CDR1 and CDR2 from the germline V gene are SEHNR and FQNEAQ (reference sequence). CDR3 coding DNA: TGTGCCAGCAGTTCGGACAGGAGCAACTCCTACGAGCAGTACTTC. Amino acid sequence: CASSSDRSNSYEQYF.

As DNA, the CDR3 is TGCGCCAGCAGCTTGTGGCTAGCCTTAAACAATGAGCAGTTCTTC. This gives the protein CASSLWLALNNEQFF. V is TRBV5-1 and J is TRBJ2-1; maybe TRBD2 (5 bases). CDR1 is SGHRS, CDR2 YFSETQ, per germline. The germline V and J ends were trimmed by 1 base and 5 bases, with 13 bases remaining between them. The CDR3 covers 15 residues.

The rearrangement links TRBV19 to TRBJ1-6, with unresolved D. In germline, CDR1 is LNHDA, CDR2 SQIVND (reference sequence). CDR3 size: 15 residues. V was clipped by 9 bases and J by 3 bases, with 15 bases between them. The CDR3 DNA follows: TGTGCCAGCAGATCATCCCGGGACTATAATTCACCCCTCCACTTT. Residues: CASRSSRDYNSPLHF.

The chain employs TRBV18 and TRBJ1-2; maybe TRBD1 (6 bases). This CDR3 has 12 amino acids. Trimming removed 2 bases at V and 7 bases at J, with 8 bases between. Germline V CDR1 and CDR2: KGHSH, LQKENI. CDR3 sequence reads: CASSPYRVGYTF. CDR3 in DNA: TGTGCCAGCTCACCATACAGGGTTGGCTACACCTTC.

The rearrangement uses TRBV7-2 and TRBJ2-1, with TRBD1 matching over 7 bases. The CDR3 length is 13 residues. CDR1 is SGHTA and CDR2 is FQGNSA in the germline V gene. The junction had 9 bases not matched to a gene; V was cut back by 3 bases and J by 13 bases. This CDR3 reads CASSFETRDSQFF. The CDR3 coding sequence is TGTGCCAGCAGCTTCGAAACCCGGGACAGTCAGTTCTTC.

This clone has just one count. This chain links TRBV2 with TRBJ1-1; the D gene is possibly TRBD1 (5 bases). Germline-derived CDR1 and CDR2 are SNHLY and FYNNEI. The CDR3 loop spans 15 amino acids. Deletions cut 8 bases from V and 1 base from J, with 17 bases between. The CDR3 is CASSSFRTTNTEAFF. For the CDR3, the DNA is TGTGCCAGCTCCAGCTTTCGGACAACGAACACTGAAGCTTTCTTT. Using reference TRBV2 and TRBJ1-1 for the parts outside the CDR3, the full variable domain is EPEVTQTPSHQVTQMGQEVILRCVPISNHLYFYWYRQILGQKVEFLVSFYNNEISEKSEIFDDQFSVERPDGSNFTLKIRSTKLEDSAMYFCASSSFRTTNTEAFFGQGTRLTVV.

This clone appeared a few times. The chain joins TRBV30 to TRBJ2-3; perhaps TRBD2 as D (6 bases). This CDR3 spans 12 amino acids. CDR1 is GTSNPN, CDR2 SVGIG, per germline (reference sequence). The CDR3 coding sequence is TGTGTCGGCGGGACGGACACAGATACGCAGTATTTT. This translates into CVGGTDTDTQYF. Supplemented by reference TRBV30 and TRBJ2-3, the full variable domain reads SQTIHQWPATLVQPVGSPLSLECTVEGTSNPNLYWYRQAAGRGLQLLFYSVGIGQISSEVPQNLSASRPQDRQFILSSKKLLLSDSGFYLCVGGTDTDTQYFGPGTRLTVL.

The rearrangement joins TRBV2 to TRBJ2-3; 7 bases line up with TRBD2. The germline gives CDR1 SNHLY, CDR2 FYNNEI. The CDR3 is 12 amino acids. V lost 5 bases and J lost 7; bases outside the gene matches: 3. The CDR3, as DNA: TGTGCCAGCAGTACACTAGCGCATACGCAGTATTTT. Protein: CASSTLAHTQYF.

The chain is built from TRBV2 and TRBJ2-1; 8 nucleotides agree with TRBD2. V lost 6 bases, J lost 0 bases, and 4 bases stayed unmatched. This CDR3 is 15 amino acids long. The germline gives CDR1 SNHLY, CDR2 FYNNEI. This chain's CDR3 is CASRSSGFSYNEQFF. Here the CDR3 DNA reads TGTGCCAGCAGGTCTAGCGGGTTCTCCTACAATGAGCAGTTCTTC.

The chain couples TRBV10-2 to TRBJ2-7; TRBD1 agrees at 8 bases. The length of the CDR3 is 13 residues. Per the germline V gene, CDR1 is WSHSY and CDR2 is SAAADI. V lost 6 bases and J lost 4; bases outside the gene matches: 5. The CDR3 region is CASRDRDGYEQYF. Here the CDR3 DNA reads TGCGCCAGCAGGGACAGGGATGGATACGAGCAGTACTTC.

This chain uses TRBV5-1 with TRBJ2-3; no reliable D call. Trimming stripped 3 bases from V and 4 bases from J, with 3 bases between. Germline CDR1 is SGHRS and CDR2 is YFSETQ. This CDR3 is 11 amino acids long. The CDR3 sequence: CASSSADTQYF. The CDR3 DNA reads as TGCGCCAGCAGCTCGGCAGATACGCAGTATTTT.

V is TRBV27 and J is TRBJ2-4, with D maybe TRBD2 (5 bases). The CDR3 loop spans 12 amino acids. The V end lost 8 bases, the J end lost 3 bases, and 8 bases lay between the germline ends. In germline, CDR1 is MNHEY, CDR2 SMNVEV (reference sequence). Here the CDR3 reads CASWESKNIQYF. The CDR3 DNA follows: TGTGCCAGCTGGGAGAGCAAAAACATTCAGTACTTC.

CDR3: CASKQGGGLAGVSTYEQYF. CDR3 coding DNA: TGCGCCAGCAAACAGGGGGGAGGACTAGCGGGAGTCTCAACCTACGAGCAGTACTTC. This rearrangement joins TRBV23-1 to TRBJ2-7; 13 bases fit TRBD2. TRBV23-1 is an open reading frame, and its role is uncertain. The CDR3 is made up of 19 amino acids. With 7 bases clipped from V and 2 bases from J, the junction kept 17 bases outside the gene matches.

The chain joins TRBV30 to TRBJ2-7; TRBD1 agrees at 9 bases. Germline V gives CDR1 GTSNPN, CDR2 SVGIG (reference sequence). V dropped 5 bases and J dropped 0; count of bases not matched to a gene: 8. The CDR3 is 15 residues long. Written as DNA, the CDR3 is TGTGCCTGGGCTCCAGGACAGGGGCCCTCCTACGAGCAGTACTTC. It translates to CAWAPGQGPSYEQYF.

The chain employs TRBV6-2 or TRBV6-3 and TRBJ2-3; D gene ambiguous. The CDR3 has 13 residues. Per germline, CDR1 MNHEY and CDR2 SVGEGT. V was shortened by 2 bases and J by 5 bases, with 8 bases between the two germline ends. This chain's CDR3 is CASSYLSGDTQYF. The CDR3 region has the DNA TGTGCCAGCAGTTACCTTTCCGGAGATACGCAGTATTTT.

This chain uses TRBV29-1 with TRBJ2-4, with 7 bases lining up with TRBD1. The ends lost 6 bases at V and 6 bases at J; junction bases unmatched: 11. CDR3 size: 14 residues. The germline CDR1 and CDR2 sequences are SQVTM and ANQGSEA. CDR3 residues: CSVESPGQPNIQYF. Written as DNA, the CDR3 is TGCAGCGTCGAAAGTCCGGGACAGCCAAACATTCAGTACTTC.

This chain links TRBV6-2 or TRBV6-3 with TRBJ2-2; D unresolved. The germline CDR1 and CDR2 sequences are MNHEY and SVGEGT. Trimming left V 3 bases short and J 6 bases short, with 11 bases between. The CDR3 is 14 amino acids. The CDR3, as DNA: TGTGCCAGCAGTTATTTGAATTCGGCCGGGGAGCTGTTTTTT. Translating gives CASSYLNSAGELFF.

The chain employs TRBV12-5 and TRBJ2-1; 10 positions agree with TRBD2. Losses at the gene ends were 4 bases for V and 5 bases for J; bases not matched to a gene: 5. CDR1 is LGHNT and CDR2 is FRNRAP in the germline V gene. The CDR3 spans 15 residues. The CDR3 here is CASGSPGLADNEQFF. CDR3 nucleotide sequence: TGTGCTAGTGGTTCCCCCGGACTAGCGGACAATGAGCAGTTCTTC.

The chain employs TRBV11-2 and TRBJ1-4, with D possibly being TRBD1 (6 bases). In germline, CDR1 is SGHAT, CDR2 FQNNGV. The CDR3 is 17 amino acids. V shed 0 bases and J shed 0 bases, with 11 bases lying between them. CDR3 DNA: TGTGCCAGCAGCTTAGACCCCAGGACAGCAACTAATGAAAAACTGTTTTTT. Translated: CASSLDPRTATNEKLFF.

V and J are TRBV27 and TRBJ2-7, with 9 bases fitting TRBD1. From germline, CDR1 is MNHEY and CDR2 SMNVEV (reference sequence). This CDR3 is 16 amino acids long. V gave up 4 bases and J gave up 2 bases; unmatched junction bases: 9. CDR3 nucleotides: TGTGCCAGCAGTTACCGAACAGGGGGCACGGCCTACGAGCAGTACTTC. Protein: CASSYRTGGTAYEQYF.

V usage is TRBV19 and J usage is TRBJ1-5; tentative D call: TRBD1 (5 bases). The length of the CDR3 is 15 residues. Trimming removed 4 bases at V and 3 bases at J, with 13 bases between. CDR1 is LNHDA and CDR2 is SQIVND in the germline V gene (reference sequence). The CDR3 coding sequence is TGTGCCAGTAGTAGGGAAACAGGCTACAATCAGCCCCAGCATTTT. Translating gives CASSRETGYNQPQHF.

The CDR3 DNA reads as TGCAGCGTTAGGGGACAGGGGGATGGCTACACCTTC. It is translated as CSVRGQGDGYTF. The chain links TRBV29-1 to TRBJ1-2; 11 bases match TRBD1. The CDR3 is 12 residues long. The V and J ends lost 5 bases and 6 bases, in that order; junction bases with no gene match: 2. Germline-derived CDR1 and CDR2 are SQVTM and ANQGSEA.